The sequence of this T cell receptor (beta chain) was determined in a study of early T cells in non-severe SARS-CoV-2 infection (TCRdb year 2021). Notes on the research overall: Because TCR sequencing was done on bulk RNA from unsorted whole blood, the alpha and beta chains could not be paired.

This clonotype has at least ten counts. There is no known antigen for this receptor. Per-base quality was not reported, and no clone a single base away is much larger than it. The germline V gene (reference sequence) sets CDR1 to MNHNY and CDR2 to SVGAGI. Spanning cysteine to phenylalanine, the CDR3 consists of 13 amino acids. Only the CDR3 region is kept as DNA, spanning 39 bases read in frame from base 1. V is cut back by 2 bases and J by 11 bases, with 6 bases in the junction unmatched. Set within a cohort of healthcare workers in London, UK, this nested case-control study involved weekly PCR testing of nasopharyngeal swabs along with blood sampling. Healthcare workers were recruited during the week of the UK lockdown, between 23 and 31 March 2020, and followed weekly for up to about 15 weeks. Preparation of the library involved 5' RACE. Sequencing used a NextSeq 500. In the TCR library protocol, unique molecular identifiers were attached to individual cDNA molecules to correct for PCR bias and sequencing error. Both TCR alpha and beta chains were sequenced, and tight co-correlation was observed between alpha and beta sequence abundances in each sample. The source study handled its data this way. Decombinator V4 was used to annotate the V gene, J gene and CDR3 of the TCR sequences. Expanded TCRs were defined as changing significantly between any two time points under a Poisson model with p below 0.0001. TCR abundances were normalised to the total number of TCRs sequenced in each sample and reported as counts per million. TRAV1-2 paired with TRAJ12, TRAJ20 or TRAJ33 defined MAIT TCRs, while TRAV10 paired with TRAJ18 defined iNKT TCRs. A search of VDJdb, accessed on 1 November 2021, was run for TCRs annotated to CMV, EBV and SARS-CoV-2, with TCRs annotated for multiple antigens excluded. TCRdb redid the processing of the public reads, applying fastp at Q25 and MiXCR, and retained in-frame beta chains. Every entry covers one CDR3 protein and lists the most common genes and DNA from its rows. TCRdb, not the original authors, processed these V and J calls. The sample table shows roughly 80,000 distinct CDR3 sequences, and over 12% are seen once. The leading ten clones occupy 3% to 3.5% of the sample.

What the research found in general, with its limitations: Matching against VDJdb was skewed toward anti-spike CD8 responses, likely underestimated virus-specific expansions, and missed private and CD4 specificities.

Sequenced input: whole blood. Recombination linked TRBV6-6 to TRBJ1-5, with 7 bases aligning to TRBD1. The clonotype comes from an adult who was a healthcare worker with PCR-confirmed SARS-CoV-2 infection or an uninfected control (not recorded which). The CDR3 protein sequence reads: CASSYPTGEAQHF. The nucleotides are TGTGCCAGCAGTTACCCAACAGGGGAGGCCCAGCATTTT.